These 29 T cell receptor beta chains were sequenced from one sample in a study of response to subunit inactivated influenza vaccine. TCRdb reprocessed the RT-PCR reads via MiXCR and lists one record per CDR3 protein. The table has 700,000 to 800,000 distinct CDR3 sequences, roughly 18% seen once. The material was PBMCs from blood, obtained more than 4 days after vaccination. These receptors were taken from a man over 45 who received an inactivated influenza vaccine.

There are a few counts of this clonotype. The rearrangement joins TRBV29-1 to TRBJ2-7; 10 positions match TRBD2. This CDR3 is built from 15 residues. V trimming: 3 bases; J trimming: 1 base; junction bases outside the gene matches: 6. Germline CDR1 SQVTM, CDR2 ANQGSEA. The CDR3 region has the DNA TGCAGCGTTGAGTGGCTAGCGGGAGAATCCTACGAGCAGTACTTC. It is translated as CSVEWLAGESYEQYF.

In this sample, this clonotype turned up a few times. This sequence joins TRBV20-1 and TRBJ2-3; 7 bases agree with TRBD2. CDR3 length: 15 residues. The V gene's germline CDR1 is DFQATT and CDR2 SNEGSKA (reference sequence). Trimming removed 4 bases from V and 5 bases from J; junction bases left unmatched: 12. The DNA of the CDR3 is TGCAGTGCTACGGTGGGAGGGCCGAACCAAGATACGCAGTATTTT. It specifies CSATVGGPNQDTQYF.

This chain joins TRBV5-6 and TRBJ2-6; D gene uncertain. This CDR3 has 16 residues. Trimming removed 5 bases from V and 0 bases from J, with 12 bases in between. CDR1 is SGHDT, CDR2 YYEEEE, per germline. The CDR3 is CASSFRRRSGANVLTF. The CDR3, as DNA: TGTGCCAGCAGTTTCAGACGCCGCTCTGGGGCCAACGTCCTGACTTTC.

The genes are TRBV20-1 and TRBJ2-5; TRBD2 agrees at 11 bases. Germline loops: CDR1 DFQATT, CDR2 SNEGSKA (reference sequence). V shed 5 bases, J shed 2 bases, and the junction held 10 bases outside the gene matches. This CDR3 is 16 amino acids long. Here the CDR3 DNA reads TGCAGTGCTTTCTGGGGACTAGCGGAAAGTCAAGAGACCCAGTACTTC. It translates to CSAFWGLAESQETQYF.

The J gene is TRBJ2-7, the V gene TRBV11-1, with 13 bases that match TRBD2. V shed 5 bases and J 5 bases; nucleotides not matched to a gene: 6. The CDR3 loop spans 15 amino acids. Germline assignment: CDR1 SGHAT and CDR2 FQDESV (reference sequence). This chain's CDR3 is CASSLGTSGVHEQYF. CDR3 in DNA: TGTGCCAGCAGCCTCGGGACTAGCGGGGTCCACGAGCAGTACTTC.

This chain uses TRBV6-5 with TRBJ1-6; 10 positions agree with TRBD1. V was pared by 0 bases and J by 10 bases, with 12 bases of the junction left unmatched. This CDR3 is built from 18 residues. CDR1 is MNHEY, CDR2 SVGAGI, per germline. The CDR3 protein is CASSYSRGDRGLRSPLHF. CDR3 sequence (DNA): TGTGCCAGCAGTTACTCGAGAGGGGACAGGGGATTGAGGTCACCCCTCCACTTT.

This chain uses TRBV7-2 with TRBJ2-7; possible D gene TRBD2, 6 bases. The CDR3 covers 16 residues. Germline lookup yields CDR1 SGHTA and CDR2 FQGNSA. The ends were cut back, 0 bases at V and 2 bases at J, with 14 bases in the middle. CDR3 protein: CASSLALASATYEQYF. DNA for the CDR3: TGTGCCAGCAGCTTAGCGCTGGCTAGCGCAACCTACGAGCAGTACTTC.

The genes are TRBV20-1 and TRBJ2-7; 12 bases agree with TRBD2. CDR1 is DFQATT and CDR2 is SNEGSKA in the germline V gene (reference sequence). Losses at the gene ends were 1 base for V and 1 base for J; bases not matched to a gene: 2. This CDR3 comprises 15 residues. CDR3: CSARVLAGGSYEQYF. CDR3 DNA sequence: TGCAGTGCTAGAGTACTAGCGGGGGGATCCTACGAGCAGTACTTC.

This clonotype showed up many times. The CDR3 here is CASSKLVRGSRREAYEQYF. CDR3 nucleotide sequence: TGTGCCAGCAGTAAATTAGTCCGTGGCTCTCGAAGGGAGGCCTACGAGCAGTACTTC. The rearrangement uses TRBV6-2 or TRBV6-3 and TRBJ2-7; tentatively, D is TRBD2 (6 bases). The CDR3 sequence is 19 residues long. Trimming left V 5 bases short and J 2 bases short, with 28 bases between. Germline CDR1 is MNHEY and CDR2 is SVGEGT.

This clonotype was picked up a small number of times. The rearrangement joins TRBV28 to TRBJ2-1, with TRBD2 matching 7 bases. The V gene's germline CDR1 is MDHEN and CDR2 SYDVKM. The trim removed 5 bases at V and 4 bases at J, leaving 8 bases unmatched. The CDR3 loop spans 15 amino acids. The CDR3 here is CASSALAELYNEQFF. Here the CDR3 DNA reads TGTGCCAGCAGTGCCCTAGCGGAATTATACAATGAGCAGTTCTTC.

In this sample, this clonotype turned up many times. This chain uses TRBV12-3 or TRBV12-4 with TRBJ2-1; tentatively, D is TRBD1 or TRBD2 (5 bases each). The CDR3 totals 15 residues. V lost 8 bases to trimming and J lost 8 bases, with 22 bases between them. The CDR3 region is CASVPREGLVDEQFF. Written as DNA, the CDR3 is TGTGCCAGCGTCCCGAGAGAGGGGCTAGTCGATGAGCAGTTCTTC.

This sequence joins TRBV7-2 and TRBJ2-4; tentatively, D is TRBD2 (5 bases). CDR3 length equals 16 residues. V was pared by 1 base and J by 3 bases, with 13 bases between. Germline CDR1 and CDR2: SGHTA and FQGNSA. The CDR3 loop reads CASSLGAAGVKNIQYF. CDR3 nucleotide sequence: TGTGCCAGCAGCTTAGGAGCGGCCGGGGTCAAAAACATTCAGTACTTC.

V gene TRBV5-1 combines with J gene TRBJ2-3; 15 bases fit TRBD2. The CDR3 totals 18 residues. V dropped 4 bases and J dropped 5; count of bases not matched to a gene: 11. Germline lookup yields CDR1 SGHRS and CDR2 YFSETQ. DNA of the CDR3: TGCGCCAGCAGCAGGGGGACTAGCGGGAGGCTAACCGGAGATACGCAGTATTTT. Its protein is CASSRGTSGRLTGDTQYF.

Written as DNA, the CDR3 is TGTGCCAGCAGCTTAGTGGCTAGCGGGAGTTATGAGCAGTTCTTC. It yields the protein CASSLVASGSYEQFF. The rearrangement joins TRBV7-9 to TRBJ2-1, with 10 nucleotides matching TRBD2. This CDR3 has 15 residues. The V gene's germline CDR1 is SEHNR and CDR2 FQNEAQ (reference sequence). Losses at the gene ends were 1 base for V and 8 bases for J; bases not matched to a gene: 5.

V is TRBV19 and J is TRBJ2-1; D unresolved. V lost 5 bases, J lost 8 bases, and 13 bases lay in between. The CDR3 is made up of 13 amino acids. CDR1 is LNHDA, CDR2 SQIVND, per germline (reference sequence). CDR3 sequence reads: CASSPRAIDEQFF. The CDR3 DNA is TGTGCCAGTAGTCCAAGGGCCATCGATGAGCAGTTCTTC.

The chain joins TRBV7-7 to TRBJ2-1; 9 nucleotides line up with TRBD1. Losses at the gene ends were 5 bases for V and 11 bases for J; bases not matched to a gene: 10. The CDR3 covers 14 residues. Germline CDR1 reads SSHAT; CDR2 reads FNYEAQ (reference sequence). The CDR3 bases are TGTGCCAGCAGCACCCGGTCACAGGGGGCAAAGCAGTTCTTC. It translates to CASSTRSQGAKQFF.

This clonotype was seen a handful of times. J is TRBJ1-4 and V is TRBV10-3; TRBD1 matches at 9 bases. The CDR3 loop spans 15 amino acids. The J segment lost 8 bases and the V segment lost 6 bases, leaving 10 bases of the junction unmatched. The germline V gene encodes CDR1 ENHRY and CDR2 SYGVKD. CDR3 sequence reads: CAIRAQGASGEKLFF. The DNA of the CDR3 is TGTGCCATCAGGGCACAGGGGGCGAGTGGGGAAAAACTGTTTTTT.

There are many counts of this clonotype. The V and J genes are TRBV29-1 and TRBJ2-5; D possibly corresponds to TRBD1 (6 bases). The CDR3 runs to 11 residues. V lost 4 bases and J 5 bases, leaving 8 bases between the germline ends. Germline assignment: CDR1 SQVTM and CDR2 ANQGSEA. In DNA form, the CDR3 reads TGCAGCGTTGGTAGGGGGGAGACCCAGTACTTC. This translates into CSVGRGETQYF.

This clonotype was seen at least ten times. This sequence joins TRBV7-2 and TRBJ1-6; D unresolved. Germline loops: CDR1 SGHTA, CDR2 FQGNSA. This CDR3 contains 14 residues. V lost 7 bases and J lost 6, with 13 bases in between. The CDR3 region is CASTLSAVNSPLHF. CDR3 coding DNA: TGTGCCAGCACCCTCTCGGCAGTTAATTCACCCCTCCACTTT.

The chain employs TRBV4-3 and TRBJ2-2; 15 nucleotides align to TRBD2. Trimming took 4 bases from V and 8 from J; bases not matched to a gene: 11. Germline V gene sequence: CDR1 LGHNA, CDR2 YSLEER. This CDR3 is 18 amino acids long. CDR3 residues: CASSLTGLAGGVRGELFF. CDR3 bases: TGCGCCAGCAGCCTAACGGGACTAGCGGGAGGAGTGAGGGGGGAGCTGTTTTTT.

There are many counts of this clonotype. Germline and junction disagree at one end, which may indicate a read error. J is TRBJ2-3 and V is TRBV5-1; unclear D gene. This CDR3 spans 12 amino acids. The germline V gene has CDR1 SGHRS and CDR2 YFSETQ. In nucleotides, the CDR3 is TGTGCCAGCAGTTTAAGGCGGGATACGCAGTATTTT. Translating gives CASSLRRDTQYF.

The sample holds many counts of this clonotype. J is TRBJ2-1 and V is TRBV29-1; D unclear. The CDR3 loop spans 15 amino acids. Trimming took 4 bases from V and 8 from J, leaving 21 bases between them. Germline CDR1 reads SQVTM; CDR2 reads ANQGSEA. CDR3 sequence reads: CSVAPTGGFSHEQFF. CDR3 in DNA: TGCAGCGTTGCGCCTACTGGCGGATTTTCTCATGAGCAGTTCTTC.

A few counts support this clonotype. This chain connects TRBV15 to TRBJ2-7, with D uncertain. The length of the CDR3 is 16 residues. V was pared by 5 bases and J by 5 bases, with 22 bases between. In germline, CDR1 is LNHNV, CDR2 YYDKDF (reference sequence). This chain's CDR3 is CATSGTLVEGFNEQYF. DNA of the CDR3: TGTGCCACCAGCGGAACTCTAGTCGAAGGCTTCAACGAGCAGTACTTC.

The table lists this clonotype with many counts. The chain joins TRBV20-1 to TRBJ2-1; 7 bases align to TRBD2. This CDR3 spans 14 amino acids. With V trimmed by 3 bases and J by 1 base, 3 bases remained unmatched. Germline V gene lookup returns CDR1 DFQATT and CDR2 SNEGSKA (reference sequence). This chain's CDR3 is CSARELASYNEQFF. The DNA for the CDR3 is TGCAGTGCTAGGGAACTAGCGTCCTACAATGAGCAGTTCTTC.

The chain is built from TRBV7-9 and TRBJ2-3, with D perhaps matching TRBD1 (5 bases). Germline CDR1 and CDR2: SEHNR and FQNEAQ (reference sequence). Trimming took off 5 bases at V and 4 bases at J, with 16 bases between the two ends. The CDR3 is made up of 15 amino acids. CDR3 bases: TGTGCCAGCAGCCCTGGGGCCGACCGCGCAGATACGCAGTATTTT. Translation gives CASSPGADRADTQYF.

This clonotype was recorded many times. V and J are TRBV12-3 or TRBV12-4 and TRBJ1-2; no clear D. V dropped 3 bases and J dropped 2 bases, with 7 bases sitting between them. The CDR3 consists of 13 residues. The chain's CDR3 is CASSLSGNYGYTF. DNA of the CDR3: TGTGCCAGCAGTTTGAGTGGGAACTATGGCTACACCTTC.

The chain carries TRBV12-3 or TRBV12-4 and TRBJ2-7; 12 bases map to TRBD2. The V and J ends lost 6 bases and 6 bases, in that order; junction bases with no gene match: 9. The CDR3 is 15 residues long. In nucleotides, the CDR3 is TGTGCCAGCAGCTTTCTAGCGGGGGGGCTCCGCGAGCAGTACTTC. The encoded protein is CASSFLAGGLREQYF.

This clonotype came up a few times. The V gene is TRBV20-1, the J gene TRBJ2-3, with D possibly being TRBD2 (6 bases). Trimming stripped 0 bases from V and 3 bases from J, with 16 bases between. Germline CDR1 and CDR2: DFQATT and SNEGSKA (reference sequence). This CDR3 is built from 16 residues. CDR3 sequence reads: CSARDWAGPGTDTQYF. Written as DNA, the CDR3 is TGCAGTGCTAGAGATTGGGCGGGGCCCGGGACAGATACGCAGTATTTT.

This clonotype showed up just a few times. The chain joins TRBV4-1 to TRBJ2-6; D is unresolved. CDR3 size: 16 residues. V was clipped by 0 bases and J by 0 bases, with 6 bases between them. Germline V gene data show CDR1 as MGHRA and CDR2 as YSYEKL. CDR3 region: CASSQDFGSGANVLTF. The CDR3 DNA is TGCGCCAGCAGCCAAGATTTCGGCTCTGGGGCCAACGTCCTGACTTTC.